Below are 28 T cell receptor beta chains sequenced from a single sample in a study of blood T cell repertoires in COVID-19. Here immunoSEQ multiplex PCR was the method, and the copy in TCRdb shows in-frame clones only, minus some. The sample comprises around 180,000 clones, around 83% of which are singletons, and less than 3.5% rests with the top ten. Sequencing used peripheral blood. The source of these receptors is a woman aged 25 to 39 with active or convalescent COVID-19.

The gene calls are TRBV18 and TRBJ1-2; 12 nucleotides agree with TRBD1. This CDR3 is 19 amino acids long. Per germline, CDR1 KGHSH and CDR2 LQKENI. The trim removed 1 base at V and 10 bases at J, leaving 19 bases unmatched. DNA of the CDR3: TGTGCCAGCTCACCACTGGGGATCTTTACCGGGACAGGGGGCCGAGACTACACCTTC. Protein sequence: CASSPLGIFTGTGGRDYTF.

The genes are TRBV6-1 and TRBJ1-5; TRBD1 might be the D (5 bases). The CDR3 loop spans 16 amino acids. Deletions cut 4 bases from V and 2 bases from J, with 15 bases between. Germline CDR1 is MNHNS and CDR2 is SASEGT. CDR3 DNA sequence: TGTGCCAGCAGTGCAGCACAGGTCCTCGGCAATCAGCCCCAGCATTTT. Its protein product is CASSAAQVLGNQPQHF.

J is TRBJ1-1 and V is TRBV7-9, with a weak D call TRBD1 (5 bases). V was clipped by 1 base and J by 6 bases, with 9 bases between them. The CDR3 length is 13 residues. The germline gives CDR1 SEHNR, CDR2 FQNEAQ (reference sequence). CDR3 DNA sequence: TGTGCCAGCAGCTTAGGATTAGGGGCTGAAGCTTTCTTT. Translation gives CASSLGLGAEAFF.

The chain combines TRBV10-3 with TRBJ2-4; 9 bases line up with TRBD1. The CDR3 loop spans 14 amino acids. After removal of 10 bases from V and 6 bases from J, the junction contained 10 bases not matched to a gene. Germline V gene lookup returns CDR1 ENHRY and CDR2 SYGVKD. In DNA form, the CDR3 reads TGTGCCACAGGACCGGGACAGGGCCCAAACATTCAGTACTTC. Residues: CATGPGQGPNIQYF.

The rearrangement uses TRBV14 and TRBJ1-2, with D possibly being TRBD1 (6 bases). The CDR3 sequence is 14 residues long. With 1 base removed from V and 8 bases from J, the gap between germline ends came to 14 bases. Germline loops: CDR1 SGHDN, CDR2 FVKESK. The DNA of the CDR3 is TGTGCCAGCAGCCAAGGATTTGACACAGGGGGCTACACCTTC. It encodes CASSQGFDTGGYTF. Drawing the rest from reference TRBV14 and TRBJ1-2, the complete variable domain is EAGVTQFPSHSVIEKGQTVTLRCDPISGHDNLYWYRRVMGKEIKFLLHFVKESKQDESGMPNNRFLAERTGGTYSTLKVQPAELEDSGVYFCASSQGFDTGGYTFGSGTRLTVV.

The chain's CDR3 is CASSGQATSAQHF. CDR3 coding DNA: TGTGCCAGCAGTGGACAGGCCACCTCGGCCCAGCATTTT. The chain employs TRBV12-3 or TRBV12-4 and TRBJ1-5; TRBD1 agrees at 7 bases. J lost 11 bases, V lost 5 bases, and 9 bases had no gene match. The CDR3 is made up of 13 amino acids.

The chain is built from TRBV30 and TRBJ2-3; D call uncertain. The CDR3 has 11 amino acids. V lost 3 bases to trimming and J lost 6 bases, with 7 bases between them. Germline-derived CDR1 and CDR2 are GTSNPN and SVGIG (reference sequence). CDR3 DNA: TGTGCCTGGAGGCTCGGGGATACGCAGTATTTT. As protein: CAWRLGDTQYF.

This rearrangement joins TRBV5-5 to TRBJ2-1; 7 positions agree with TRBD2. This CDR3 is 15 amino acids long. Germline CDR1 reads SGHKS; CDR2 reads YYEKEE (reference sequence). Unmatched junction bases numbered 0, after V lost 0 bases and J lost 0 bases. The CDR3 here is CASSLGGGSYNEQFF. Written as DNA, the CDR3 is TGTGCCAGCAGCTTGGGCGGGGGCTCCTACAATGAGCAGTTCTTC.

The V gene is TRBV19, the J gene TRBJ2-6; perhaps TRBD2 as D (6 bases). CDR1 is LNHDA and CDR2 is SQIVND in the germline V gene (reference sequence). The CDR3 runs to 19 residues. Trimming stripped 3 bases from V and 2 bases from J, with 20 bases between. The CDR3 DNA is TGTGCCAGTAGTATTCGTCTTAGCGGATTAACCGCTGGGGCCAACGTCCTGACTTTC. It is translated as CASSIRLSGLTAGANVLTF.

This chain links TRBV30 with TRBJ2-3; 11 bases fit TRBD2. Looked up from germline, CDR1 is GTSNPN and CDR2 is SVGIG (reference sequence). The CDR3 is 15 residues long. Losses at the gene ends were 4 bases for V and 7 bases for J; bases not matched to a gene: 10. CDR3 region: CAWTLAGAQPHTQYF. Written as DNA, the CDR3 is TGTGCCTGGACACTAGCGGGGGCCCAACCGCATACGCAGTATTTT.

The chain links TRBV10-2 to TRBJ2-1; D is uncertain. CDR1 is WSHSY, CDR2 SAAADI, per germline. The CDR3 is 15 amino acids. The germline V and J ends were trimmed by 7 bases and 6 bases, with 19 bases remaining between them. The CDR3 region has the DNA TGCGCCAGCACCCCGCGGAGCCCATCGTCCAATGAGCAGTTCTTC. It translates to CASTPRSPSSNEQFF.

V is TRBV4-1 and J is TRBJ1-5, with D possibly being TRBD1 (6 bases). This CDR3 is built from 15 residues. Germline CDR1 MGHRA, CDR2 YSYEKL. Deletions cut 4 bases from V and 7 bases from J, with 17 bases between. The CDR3 sequence is CASSPFFTGKQPQHF. Here the CDR3 DNA reads TGCGCCAGCAGCCCCTTTTTTACAGGGAAGCAGCCCCAGCATTTT.

CDR3 DNA: TGTGCCAGCAAAGACTCACCGGACACCGGGGAGCTGTTTTTT. Translating it yields CASKDSPDTGELFF. The V gene is TRBV7-2, the J gene TRBJ2-2, with no clear D. Trimming took off 7 bases at V and 3 bases at J, with 12 bases between the two ends. CDR1 and CDR2 (germline): SGHTA, FQGNSA. The CDR3 sequence is 14 residues long.

This chain connects TRBV9 to TRBJ2-3; 10 bases are a match to TRBD2. J was trimmed by 2 bases and V by 3 bases; bases with no gene match: 12. The CDR3 consists of 18 residues. Germline CDR1 is SGDLS and CDR2 is YYNGEE. The CDR3 is CASSAGTSVPSTTDTQYF. In DNA form, the CDR3 reads TGTGCCAGCAGCGCCGGGACTAGCGTCCCTTCGACCACAGATACGCAGTATTTT.

The rearrangement uses TRBV6-5 and TRBJ1-2, with D hard to call. With 1 base removed from V and 8 bases from J, the gap between germline ends came to 17 bases. In germline, CDR1 is MNHEY, CDR2 SVGAGI. The CDR3 spans 15 residues. The CDR3 loop reads CASSYLKESSWGYTF. The CDR3 DNA reads as TGTGCCAGCAGTTACTTGAAGGAGTCGTCCTGGGGCTACACCTTC.

The chain uses TRBV5-4 and TRBJ1-1; TRBD1 agrees at 9 bases. The germline CDR1 and CDR2 sequences are SGHNT and YYREEE (reference sequence). The length of the CDR3 is 15 residues. The ends lost 5 bases at V and 4 bases at J; junction bases unmatched: 9. The CDR3 nucleotides are TGTGCCAGCAGGACACCGGGACAGGGTACCACTGAAGCTTTCTTT. As protein: CASRTPGQGTTEAFF.

The genes are TRBV19 and TRBJ2-1; 8 bases fit TRBD2. The length of the CDR3 is 23 residues. Germline V gene sequence: CDR1 LNHDA, CDR2 SQIVND (reference sequence). Trimming cost V 6 bases and J 0 bases; bases outside gene matches: 28. The CDR3 coding sequence is TGTGCCAGTAGAAACGCCATCGCCCCTTCGGGAGGGCCGGTAGACCCCTCCTACAATGAGCAGTTCTTC. Residues: CASRNAIAPSGGPVDPSYNEQFF.

In this sample, this clone turned up a few times. This sequence joins TRBV28 and TRBJ1-5; TRBD1 is a possible D gene (6 bases). The CDR3 covers 17 residues. V lost 5 bases and J 3 bases, leaving 20 bases between the germline ends. Per germline, CDR1 MDHEN and CDR2 SYDVKM. The CDR3: CASSQLEGDRPNQPQHF. As DNA, the CDR3 is TGTGCCAGCAGTCAACTTGAGGGGGATCGCCCCAATCAGCCCCAGCATTTT.

The chain employs TRBV6-6 and TRBJ2-1; perhaps TRBD2 as D (6 bases). The CDR3 consists of 13 residues. The germline V gene encodes CDR1 MNHNY and CDR2 SVGAGI (reference sequence). The V end lost 4 bases, the J end lost 10 bases, and 14 bases lay between the germline ends. The CDR3 protein is CASSSPGGGEQFF. In DNA, the CDR3 is TGTGCCAGCAGTTCCCCCGGGGGAGGCGAGCAGTTCTTC.

The V gene is TRBV2, the J gene TRBJ1-4; 7 nucleotides align to TRBD1. This CDR3 has 15 residues. Germline CDR1 reads SNHLY; CDR2 reads FYNNEI. Losses at the gene ends were 6 bases for V and 0 bases for J; bases not matched to a gene: 4. This CDR3 is CASRGDRATNEKLFF. In DNA form, the CDR3 reads TGTGCCAGCAGAGGAGACAGGGCAACTAATGAAAAACTGTTTTTT. Together with reference TRBV2 and TRBJ1-4, the CDR3 gives the full variable domain: EPEVTQTPSHQVTQMGQEVILRCVPISNHLYFYWYRQILGQKVEFLVSFYNNEISEKSEIFDDQFSVERPDGSNFTLKIRSTKLEDSAMYFCASRGDRATNEKLFFGSGTQLSVL.

The chain couples TRBV5-1 to TRBJ2-5, with 10 bases lining up with TRBD2. The CDR3 has 17 amino acids. In germline, CDR1 is SGHRS, CDR2 YFSETQ. V lost 4 bases, J lost 4 bases, and 13 bases stayed unmatched. CDR3 DNA sequence: TGCGCCAGCAGCGTTCCATTAGCGGGAGGCTTCCGAGAGACCCAGTACTTC. As protein: CASSVPLAGGFRETQYF.

The rearrangement uses TRBV18 and TRBJ2-7; D gene ambiguous. This CDR3 is 13 amino acids long. The V end lost 3 bases, the J end lost 1 base, and 7 bases lay between the germline ends. CDR1 is KGHSH, CDR2 LQKENI, per germline. CDR3 amino acids: CASSPGRSYEQYF. The CDR3 DNA reads TGTGCCAGCTCACCGGGCCGGTCCTACGAGCAGTACTTC.

The CDR3 is CASSLGQDYGYTF. Written as DNA, the CDR3 is TGTGCCAGCAGCCTTGGACAGGACTATGGCTACACCTTC. The J gene is TRBJ1-2, the V gene TRBV3-1 (or the pseudogene TRBV3-2); the match to TRBD1 covers 7 bases. CDR3 size: 13 residues. J lost 3 bases, V lost 4 bases, and 2 bases had no gene match. Germline CDR1 is LGHDT and CDR2 is YNNKEL (reference sequence).

The chain is built from TRBV27 and TRBJ1-6; no definite D call. The length of the CDR3 is 15 residues. Germline assignment: CDR1 MNHEY and CDR2 SMNVEV (reference sequence). The V and J ends lost 2 bases and 10 bases respectively, with 15 bases between them. CDR3: CASSLREGGGSPLHF. CDR3 bases: TGTGCCAGCAGTTTAAGGGAGGGAGGAGGCTCACCCCTCCACTTT.

The CDR3 DNA reads as TGTGCCAGCAGTCTAGCCCCCCGGCTCGGGGAGCTGTTTTTT. Translation gives CASSLAPRLGELFF. V and J are TRBV28 and TRBJ2-2; TRBD2 might be the D (5 bases). Germline CDR1 is MDHEN and CDR2 is SYDVKM. The CDR3 consists of 14 residues. V was shortened by 5 bases and J by 7 bases, with 14 bases between the two germline ends.

The chain uses TRBV5-6 and TRBJ1-2; TRBD1 agrees at 7 bases. Germline CDR1 SGHDT, CDR2 YYEEEE. The length of the CDR3 is 14 residues. V dropped 4 bases and J dropped 0; count of bases not matched to a gene: 3. CDR3 nucleotides: TGTGCCAGCAGCCCGGGACAGCCTAACTATGGCTACACCTTC. Translated, it gives CASSPGQPNYGYTF.

V and J are TRBV6-6 and TRBJ2-7; TRBD2 is a possible D gene (5 bases). This CDR3 is built from 13 residues. Trimming stripped 6 bases from V and 2 bases from J, with 11 bases between. Germline-derived CDR1 and CDR2 are MNHNY and SVGAGI (reference sequence). The CDR3 reads CASRRANPYEQYF. Here the CDR3 DNA reads TGTGCCAGCAGGCGGGCCAACCCCTACGAGCAGTACTTC.

The chain joins TRBV28 to TRBJ1-2; D is unclear. V lost 8 bases, J lost 8 bases, and 12 bases lay in between. The CDR3 totals 11 residues. Germline CDR1 and CDR2: MDHEN and SYDVKM. CDR3 amino acids: CASGYPRGYTF. CDR3 DNA: TGTGCCAGCGGGTACCCGAGGGGCTACACCTTC.